These 4 T cell receptor beta chains were sequenced from one sample in a study of blood T cell repertoires in COVID-19. Sequencing used immunoSEQ multiplex PCR; TCRdb keeps in-frame clones, though not all of them. The repertoire consists of about 87,000 clones, with 75% to 90% occurring once and the leading ten covering approximately 16%. The sequenced sample consisted of peripheral blood. These receptors were obtained from a woman older than 75 with active or convalescent COVID-19.

The chain joins TRBV5-6 to TRBJ2-5; D perhaps matches TRBD2 (6 bases). V dropped 0 bases and J dropped 5 bases, with 11 bases sitting between them. The CDR3 spans 14 residues. Germline V gives CDR1 SGHDT, CDR2 YYEEEE. The CDR3 protein is CASSLVEGLETQYF. CDR3 DNA sequence: TGTGCCAGCAGCTTGGTGGAGGGCCTGGAGACCCAGTACTTC.

The chain combines TRBV21-1 with TRBJ1-5; the DNA was not used to check the table's D call, TRBD1. TRBV21-1 is annotated as a pseudogene. The CDR3 sequence is 18 residues long. The CDR3 DNA is TGTGCCAGCAGCAAAGCCTCATCCGGGACAGGGGGGAATCAGCCCCAGCATTTT. Amino acids: CASSKASSGTGGNQPQHF.

The chain has TRBV3-1 (or the pseudogene TRBV3-2) and TRBJ2-1, with TRBD2 matching over 9 bases. Germline CDR1 is LGHDT and CDR2 is YNNKEL (reference sequence). This CDR3 contains 16 residues. V gave up 2 bases and J gave up 4 bases; unmatched junction bases: 6. The CDR3 DNA reads as TGTGCCAGCAGCCAATCAGCGGGAGGTACTTACAATGAGCAGTTCTTC. Amino acid sequence: CASSQSAGGTYNEQFF.

This clone was counted only a few times. The rearrangement joins TRBV7-9 to TRBJ2-7; tentatively, D is TRBD2 (6 bases). This CDR3 region has 11 residues. Germline lookup yields CDR1 SEHNR and CDR2 FQNEAQ (reference sequence). V was shortened by 8 bases and J by 5 bases, with 10 bases between the two germline ends. CDR3 nucleotide sequence: TGTGCCAGCGGGAGGACCCACGAGCAGTACTTC. This encodes CASGRTHEQYF. The full variable domain, completed using reference TRBV7-9 and TRBJ2-7, is DTGVSQNPRHKITKRGQNVTFRCDPISEHNRLYWYRQTLGQGPEFLTYFQNEAQLEKSRLLSDRFSAERPKGSFSTLEIQRTEQGDSAMYLCASGRTHEQYFGPGTRLTVT.